This TCR beta chain was identified during a study of early T cells in non-severe SARS-CoV-2 infection. Study-level findings and limits: Private and CD4 specificities were missed by VDJdb matching, which favored anti-spike CD8 responses.

One entry per CDR3 protein, called by TCRdb with MiXCR from the 5' RACE reads. The sample has 69,000 or so distinct CDR3 sequences; roughly 4.8% are singletons. The germline V gene encodes CDR1 SGHAT and CDR2 FQNNGV. There are 14 residues in the CDR3. The V and J ends lost 0 bases and 8 bases respectively, with 13 bases between them. A remark on this clonotype: Its antigen is unidentified.

The source is an adult who was a healthcare worker with PCR-confirmed SARS-CoV-2 infection or an uninfected control (not recorded which). The donor label of this sample is uncertain. The chain has TRBV11-2 and TRBJ1-2; D not certain. The material sequenced was whole blood, taken at baseline. CDR3 region: CASSLDQIRGGYTF. The CDR3 DNA sequence: TGTGCCAGCAGCTTAGATCAGATCCGCGGGGGCTACACCTTC.